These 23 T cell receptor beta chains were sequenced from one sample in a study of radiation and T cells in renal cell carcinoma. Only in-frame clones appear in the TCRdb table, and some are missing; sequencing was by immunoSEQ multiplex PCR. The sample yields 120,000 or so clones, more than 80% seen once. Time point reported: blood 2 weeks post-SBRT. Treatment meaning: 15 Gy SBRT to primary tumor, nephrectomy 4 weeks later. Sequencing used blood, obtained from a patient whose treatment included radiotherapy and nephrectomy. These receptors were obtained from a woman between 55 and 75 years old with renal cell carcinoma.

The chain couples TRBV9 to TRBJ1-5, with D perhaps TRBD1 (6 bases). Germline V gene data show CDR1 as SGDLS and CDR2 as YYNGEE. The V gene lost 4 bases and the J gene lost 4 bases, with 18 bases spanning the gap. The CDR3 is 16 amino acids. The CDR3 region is CASSPGLGGTNQPQHF. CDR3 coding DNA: TGTGCCAGCAGCCCGGGGCTTGGGGGCACTAATCAGCCCCAGCATTTT.

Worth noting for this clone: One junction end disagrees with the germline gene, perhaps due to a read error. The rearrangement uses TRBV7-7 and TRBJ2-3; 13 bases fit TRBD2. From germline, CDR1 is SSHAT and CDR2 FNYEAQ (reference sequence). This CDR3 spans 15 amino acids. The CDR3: CASSLGLAGADTQYF. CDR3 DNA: TGTGCTAGCAGCTTAGGACTAGCGGGAGCAGATACGCAGTATTTT.

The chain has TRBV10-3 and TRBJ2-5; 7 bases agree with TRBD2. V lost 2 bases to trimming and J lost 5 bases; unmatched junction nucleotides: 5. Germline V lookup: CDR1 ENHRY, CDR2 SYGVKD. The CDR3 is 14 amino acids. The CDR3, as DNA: TGTGCCATCAGTGAGCCAGGACTAGGGGAGACCCAGTACTTC. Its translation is CAISEPGLGETQYF.

The CDR3 nucleotides read TGTGCCAGCAGCCAGGGACTAGCGGGACAACCTACCTACGAGCAGTACTTC. Its translation is CASSQGLAGQPTYEQYF. The chain is built from TRBV13 and TRBJ2-7, with 13 bases fitting TRBD2. Germline V gene data show CDR1 as PRHDT and CDR2 as FYEKMQ (reference sequence). With 5 bases clipped from V and 2 bases from J, the junction kept 9 bases outside the gene matches. The CDR3 length is 17 residues.

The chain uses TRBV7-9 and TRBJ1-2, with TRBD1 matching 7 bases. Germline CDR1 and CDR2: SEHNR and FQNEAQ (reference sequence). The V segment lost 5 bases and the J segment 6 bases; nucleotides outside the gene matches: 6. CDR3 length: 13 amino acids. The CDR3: CASSLTGEHGYTF. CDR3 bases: TGTGCCAGCAGCCTAACAGGGGAACATGGCTACACCTTC.

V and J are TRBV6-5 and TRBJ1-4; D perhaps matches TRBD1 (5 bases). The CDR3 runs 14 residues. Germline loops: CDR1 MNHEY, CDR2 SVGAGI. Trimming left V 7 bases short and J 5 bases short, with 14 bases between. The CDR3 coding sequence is TGTGCCAGCACCCCGGGACGCAGCAATGAAAAACTGTTTTTT. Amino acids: CASTPGRSNEKLFF.

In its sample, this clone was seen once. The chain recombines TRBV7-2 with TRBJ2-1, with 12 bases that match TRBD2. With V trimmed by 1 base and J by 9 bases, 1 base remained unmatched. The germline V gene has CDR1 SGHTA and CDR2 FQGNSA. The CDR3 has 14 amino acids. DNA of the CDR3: TGTGCCAGCAGCTTAGGGGGACTAGCGGGTGAGCAGTTCTTC. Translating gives CASSLGGLAGEQFF.

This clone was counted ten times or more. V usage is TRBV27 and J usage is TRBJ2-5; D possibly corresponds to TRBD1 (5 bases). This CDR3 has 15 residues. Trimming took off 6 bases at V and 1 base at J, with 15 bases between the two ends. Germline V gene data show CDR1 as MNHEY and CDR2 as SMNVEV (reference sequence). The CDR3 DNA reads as TGTGCCAGCAGACCCCCCCCAGGGCGCCAAGAGACCCAGTACTTC. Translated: CASRPPPGRQETQYF.

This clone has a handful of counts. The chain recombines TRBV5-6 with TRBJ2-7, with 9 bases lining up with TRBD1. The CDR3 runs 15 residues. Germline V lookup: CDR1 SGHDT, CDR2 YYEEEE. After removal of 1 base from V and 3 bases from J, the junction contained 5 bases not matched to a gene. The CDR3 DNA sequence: TGTGCCAGCAGCTTGCCTGTGGGACAGGGCTACGAGCAGTACTTC. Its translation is CASSLPVGQGYEQYF.

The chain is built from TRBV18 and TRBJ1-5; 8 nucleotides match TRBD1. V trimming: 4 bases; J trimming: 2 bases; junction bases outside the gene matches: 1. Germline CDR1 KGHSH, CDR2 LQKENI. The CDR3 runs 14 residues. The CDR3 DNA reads TGTGCCAGCTCACAGGGACAGGGCAATCAGCCCCAGCATTTT. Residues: CASSQGQGNQPQHF.

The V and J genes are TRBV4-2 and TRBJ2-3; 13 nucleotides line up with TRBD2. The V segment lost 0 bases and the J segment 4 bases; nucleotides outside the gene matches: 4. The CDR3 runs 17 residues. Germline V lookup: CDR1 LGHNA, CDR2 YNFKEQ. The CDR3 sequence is CASSQDYGTSGADTQYF. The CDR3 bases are TGTGCCAGCAGCCAAGATTATGGGACTAGCGGGGCAGATACGCAGTATTTT.

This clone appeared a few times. The CDR3 region has the DNA TGTGCCAGCTCACCAGGCCGAGAGGGGACCCAGTACTTC. It yields the protein CASSPGREGTQYF. This sequence joins TRBV18 and TRBJ2-5; D may be TRBD2 (5 bases). The germline V gene encodes CDR1 KGHSH and CDR2 LQKENI. The ends were cut back, 2 bases at V and 7 bases at J, with 11 bases in the middle. The CDR3 sequence is 13 residues long.

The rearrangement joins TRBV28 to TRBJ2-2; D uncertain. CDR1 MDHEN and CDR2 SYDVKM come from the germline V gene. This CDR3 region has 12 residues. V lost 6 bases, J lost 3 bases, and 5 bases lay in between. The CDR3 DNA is TGTGCCAGCAGCCGCTACACCGGGGAGCTGTTTTTT. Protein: CASSRYTGELFF.

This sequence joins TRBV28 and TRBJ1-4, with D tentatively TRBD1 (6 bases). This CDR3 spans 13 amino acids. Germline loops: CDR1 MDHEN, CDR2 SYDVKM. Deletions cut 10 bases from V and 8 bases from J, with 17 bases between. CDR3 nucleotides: TGTGCCACAAAACAGGGAATTAAAGAAAAACTGTTTTTT. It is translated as CATKQGIKEKLFF.

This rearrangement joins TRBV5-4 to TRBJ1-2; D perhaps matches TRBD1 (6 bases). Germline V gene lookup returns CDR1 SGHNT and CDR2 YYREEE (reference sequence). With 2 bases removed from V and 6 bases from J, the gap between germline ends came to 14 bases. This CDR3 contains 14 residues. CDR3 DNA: TGTGCCAGCAGCTTACCCGGGACACTGGATGGCTACACCTTC. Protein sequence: CASSLPGTLDGYTF.

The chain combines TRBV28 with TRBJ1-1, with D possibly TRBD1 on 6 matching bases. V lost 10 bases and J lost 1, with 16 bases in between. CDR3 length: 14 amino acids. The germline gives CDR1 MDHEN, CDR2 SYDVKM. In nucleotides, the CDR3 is TGTGCCACCCGAGGGGGGGCAGAGAACACTGAAGCTTTCTTT. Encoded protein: CATRGGAENTEAFF. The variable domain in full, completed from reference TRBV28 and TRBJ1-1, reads DVKVTQSSRYLVKRTGEKVFLECVQDMDHENMFWYRQDPGLGLRLIYFSYDVKMKEKGDIPEGYSVSREKKERFSLILESASTNQTSMYLCATRGGAENTEAFFGQGTRLTVV.

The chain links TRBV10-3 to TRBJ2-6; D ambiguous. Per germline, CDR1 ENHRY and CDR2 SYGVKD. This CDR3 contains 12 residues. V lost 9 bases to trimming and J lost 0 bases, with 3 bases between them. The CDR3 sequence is CAIASGANVLTF. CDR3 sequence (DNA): TGTGCCATAGCCTCTGGGGCCAACGTCCTGACTTTC.

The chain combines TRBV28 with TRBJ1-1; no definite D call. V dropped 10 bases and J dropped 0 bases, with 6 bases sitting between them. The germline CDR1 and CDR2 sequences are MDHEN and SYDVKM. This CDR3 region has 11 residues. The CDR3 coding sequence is TGTGCCACACAGCTGAACACTGAAGCTTTCTTT. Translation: CATQLNTEAFF.

The CDR3 nucleotides read TGTGCCAGCAGTGAAGGGGTCCAGCCCCAGCATTTT. It codes for CASSEGVQPQHF. The gene calls are TRBV6-1 and TRBJ1-5, with D unclear. Trimming removed 1 base at V and 7 bases at J, with 5 bases between. This CDR3 is 12 amino acids long. Germline V gene sequence: CDR1 MNHNS, CDR2 SASEGT.

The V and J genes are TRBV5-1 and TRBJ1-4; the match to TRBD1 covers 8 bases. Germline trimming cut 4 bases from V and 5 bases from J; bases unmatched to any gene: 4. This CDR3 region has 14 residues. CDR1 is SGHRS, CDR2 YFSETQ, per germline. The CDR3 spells CASSLQGDNEKLFF. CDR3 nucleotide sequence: TGCGCCAGCAGCCTACAGGGGGACAATGAAAAACTGTTTTTT.

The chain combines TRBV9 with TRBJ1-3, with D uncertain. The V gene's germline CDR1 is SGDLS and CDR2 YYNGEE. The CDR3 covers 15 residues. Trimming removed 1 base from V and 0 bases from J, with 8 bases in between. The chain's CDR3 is CASSVSGSSGNTIYF. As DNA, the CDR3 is TGTGCCAGCAGCGTATCCGGGTCCTCTGGAAACACCATATATTTT.

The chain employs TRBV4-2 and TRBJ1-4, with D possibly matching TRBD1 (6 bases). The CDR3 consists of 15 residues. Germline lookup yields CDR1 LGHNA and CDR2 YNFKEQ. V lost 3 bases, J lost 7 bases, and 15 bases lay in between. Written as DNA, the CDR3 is TGTGCCAGCAGCCAGGGGGTGGACAGCGGTGAAAAACTGTTTTTT. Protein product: CASSQGVDSGEKLFF.

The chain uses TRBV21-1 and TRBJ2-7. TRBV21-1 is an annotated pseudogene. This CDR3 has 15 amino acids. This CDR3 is CASSWDMRGRYEQYF. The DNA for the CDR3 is TGTGCCAGCAGCTGGGATATGAGGGGACGCTACGAGCAGTACTTC.